Presented here are 10 T cell receptor beta chains from one specimen sequenced in a study of lymphopenia after photon versus proton radiotherapy. TCRdb's copy holds only in-frame clones and misses some; the assay was immunoSEQ multiplex PCR. The sample includes roughly 20,000 clones, 75% to 95% seen only once; the top ten take around 6.5%. The sequencing used peripheral blood, collected from a patient treated with photon-based radiotherapy. The receptors were gathered from a man aged 55 to 70 with pancreatic cancer.

This chain links TRBV7-9 with TRBJ2-1; no definite D call. The germline CDR1 and CDR2 sequences are SEHNR and FQNEAQ (reference sequence). The CDR3 totals 14 residues. Trimming took 6 bases from V and 0 from J, leaving 9 bases between them. This CDR3 reads CASSLASSYNEQFF. CDR3 DNA sequence: TGTGCCAGCAGTTTGGCCAGCTCCTACAATGAGCAGTTCTTC. The variable domain in full, completed from reference TRBV7-9 and TRBJ2-1, reads DTGVSQNPRHKITKRGQNVTFRCDPISEHNRLYWYRQTLGQGPEFLTYFQNEAQLEKSRLLSDRFSAERPKGSFSTLEIQRTEQGDSAMYLCASSLASSYNEQFFGPGTRLTVL.

The chain employs TRBV19 and TRBJ2-6, with 7 bases identical to TRBD1. V was clipped by 3 bases and J by 0 bases; unmatched bases: 8. CDR1 LNHDA and CDR2 SQIVND come from the germline V gene (reference sequence). The CDR3 has 18 amino acids. The CDR3 sequence is CASSMTRDSPSGANVLTF. For the CDR3, the DNA is TGTGCCAGTAGTATGACCCGGGACAGTCCCTCTGGGGCCAACGTCCTGACTTTC. Looking up the rest from reference TRBV19 and TRBJ2-6 gives the full variable domain: DGGITQSPKYLFRKEGQNVTLSCEQNLNHDAMYWYRQDPGQGLRLIYYSQIVNDFQKGDIAEGYSVSREKKESFPLTVTSAQKNPTAFYLCASSMTRDSPSGANVLTFGAGSRLTVL.

Note on this clone: Relative to the germline gene, one junction end is altered; a read error may explain this. The gene calls are TRBV7-7 and TRBJ2-3; possibly TRBD2 for D (5 bases). Per germline, CDR1 SSHAT and CDR2 FNYEAQ (reference sequence). This CDR3 has 13 residues. CDR3 region: CASSLVRGDTQYF. The CDR3 DNA reads TGTGCTAGCAGCTTAGTCCGCGGGGATACGCAGTATTTT. The whole variable domain, filled in from reference TRBV7-7 and TRBJ2-3, reads GAGVSQSPRYKVTKRGQDVTLRCDPISSHATLYWYQQALGQGPEFLTYFNYEAQPDKSGLPSDRFSAERPEGSISTLTIQRTEQRDSAMYRCASSLVRGDTQYFGPGTRLTVL.

The chain links TRBV11-2 to TRBJ2-1, with D perhaps TRBD1 (5 bases). The CDR3 extends over 16 amino acids. Germline values: CDR1 SGHAT, CDR2 FQNNGV. The V end was cut by 5 bases, the J end by 4 bases, with 18 bases between. The CDR3 DNA reads TGTGCCAGCAGCCCACCGCCGCGACAGCCTTACAATGAGCAGTTCTTC. As protein: CASSPPPRQPYNEQFF.

The chain recombines TRBV9 with TRBJ2-7, with 9 bases matching TRBD2. The V gene end was trimmed by 0 bases and the J gene end by 6 bases; junction bases not matched to a gene: 7. CDR1 and CDR2 from the germline V gene are SGDLS and YYNGEE. The CDR3 is 15 amino acids. This CDR3 is CASSVGIAGAVEQYF. Written as DNA, the CDR3 is TGTGCCAGCAGCGTAGGGATAGCGGGGGCGGTCGAGCAGTACTTC. Together with reference TRBV9 and TRBJ2-7, the CDR3 gives the full variable domain: DSGVTQTPKHLITATGQRVTLRCSPRSGDLSVYWYQQSLDQGLQFLIQYYNGEERAKGNILERFSAQQFPDLHSELNLSSLELGDSALYFCASSVGIAGAVEQYFGPGTRLTVT.

The rearrangement links TRBV19 to TRBJ2-3, with TRBD1 matching 11 bases. The trim removed 8 bases at V and 2 bases at J, leaving 0 bases unmatched. The CDR3 runs to 13 residues. Per the germline V gene, CDR1 is LNHDA and CDR2 is SQIVND (reference sequence). CDR3 residues: CASGQGATDTQYF. The CDR3, as DNA: TGTGCCAGTGGACAGGGGGCCACAGATACGCAGTATTTT.

The chain links TRBV11-2 to TRBJ1-1; no firm D call. V was clipped by 0 bases and J by 5 bases, with 7 bases between them. From germline, CDR1 is SGHAT and CDR2 FQNNGV. The CDR3 is 13 amino acids. This CDR3 reads CASSLDPGTEAFF. The CDR3 region has the DNA TGTGCCAGCAGCTTAGATCCAGGAACTGAAGCTTTCTTT.

The chain employs TRBV7-9 and TRBJ1-2; no clear D gene. V lost 3 bases to trimming and J lost 4 bases, with 12 bases between them. Per germline, CDR1 SEHNR and CDR2 FQNEAQ (reference sequence). This CDR3 has 14 residues. CDR3 coding DNA: TGTGCCAGCAGCTTCATTAGGGCCACCTATGGCTACACCTTC. It codes for CASSFIRATYGYTF.

A single count supports this clone. V is TRBV5-1 and J is TRBJ2-5, with 7 bases aligning to TRBD2. Losses at the gene ends were 0 bases for V and 2 bases for J; bases not matched to a gene: 7. CDR3 length equals 16 residues. Per germline, CDR1 SGHRS and CDR2 YFSETQ. The CDR3 region is CASSLAEAGVQETQYF. The CDR3 coding sequence is TGCGCCAGCAGCTTGGCCGAGGCGGGGGTTCAAGAGACCCAGTACTTC.

Of note for this clone: The junction departs from germline at one end; a sequencing error may be responsible. V and J are TRBV10-3 and TRBJ2-3; D is unclear. There are 12 residues in the CDR3. CDR1 and CDR2 from the germline V gene are ENHRY and SYGVKD. CDR3 nucleotide sequence: TGTGCCATCAGTGAAACCACAGATAGGCAGTATTTT. It encodes CAISETTDRQYF.